This TCR beta chain was captured in a study of neurological immune-mediated disorders. Worth noting for this clonotype: Antigen: not known. The junction does not match germline at one end; this may be a read error.

The CDR3 has 14 residues. The germline V gene encodes CDR1 SEHNR and CDR2 FQNEAQ (reference sequence). The cDNA was synthesized by 5'RACE incorporating 10-nucleotide random UMIs. One entry per CDR3 protein, called by TCRdb with MiXCR from the 5' RACE reads. Of just over 50,000 distinct CDR3 sequences in the sample, about 3.5% were seen once. Study-wide findings and caveats: One related-CDR3 cluster, identified by phylogenetic grouping, held the repertoires of 18 of 34 multiple sclerosis patients and was a possible signature. None of the CDR3 amino acid sequences of expanded clones were shared across subjects, and this suggested private repertoires in all groups.

The rearrangement links TRBV7-9 to TRBJ1-5; maybe TRBD1 (6 bases). The TCR sequence derives from a man between 35 and 55 years old with multiple sclerosis. Sequencing used PBMCs. In nucleotides, the CDR3 is TGTGCCAGCAGCTTAACAGGGTCGGATCAGCCCCAGAATTTT. Its translation: CASSLTGSDQPQNF.